Given below is one TCR beta chain in context. This entry comes from a study of blood T cell repertoires in COVID-19. Study details: COVID-19 samples from acute and convalescent phases originated in the United States, Italy and Spain. PBMCs, B-cell-depleted T cells, or T cells were the source of the cDNA or gDNA that made up the material.

Per the study methods: Estimated nucleated cell counts came from reference gene primer amplification. The protocol was immunoSEQ multiplex PCR, while the TCRdb copy is restricted to in-frame clones and leaves out a portion. D and trimming come from the DNA, and the V and J calls and clone size come from that table. Among around 700,000 clones listed, approximately 90% were seen once. The CDR3 has 13 amino acids. The V end was cut by 2 bases, the J end by 6 bases, with 8 bases between. Germline V CDR1 and CDR2: SGDLS, YYNGEE. The V and J genes are TRBV9 and TRBJ2-2; D is possibly TRBD2 (6 bases). The sample taken for sequencing was peripheral blood. The TCR comes from a woman aged 18-30 years with acute or convalescent COVID-19. The CDR3 loop reads CASSVGGPGELFF. In nucleotides, the CDR3 is TGTGCCAGCAGCGTGGGAGGCCCCGGGGAGCTGTTTTTT.